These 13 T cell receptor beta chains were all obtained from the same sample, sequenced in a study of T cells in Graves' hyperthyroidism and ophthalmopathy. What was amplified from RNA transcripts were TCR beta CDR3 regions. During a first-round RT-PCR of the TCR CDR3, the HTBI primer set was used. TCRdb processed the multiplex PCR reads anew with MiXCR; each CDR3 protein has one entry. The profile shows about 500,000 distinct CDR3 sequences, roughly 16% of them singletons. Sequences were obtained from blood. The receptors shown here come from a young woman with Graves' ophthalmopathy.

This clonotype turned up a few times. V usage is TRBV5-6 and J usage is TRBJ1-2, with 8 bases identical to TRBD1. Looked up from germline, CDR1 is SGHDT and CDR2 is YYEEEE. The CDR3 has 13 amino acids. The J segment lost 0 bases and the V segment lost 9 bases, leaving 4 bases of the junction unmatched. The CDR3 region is CATRTGSNYGYTF. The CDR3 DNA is TGTGCCACCAGGACAGGGTCTAACTATGGCTACACCTTC.

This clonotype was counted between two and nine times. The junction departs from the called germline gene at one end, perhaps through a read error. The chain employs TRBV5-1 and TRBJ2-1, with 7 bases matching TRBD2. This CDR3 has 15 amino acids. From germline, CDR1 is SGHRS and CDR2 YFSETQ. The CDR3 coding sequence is TGTGCCAGCAGCTTAGGGCTAGCGGTGTCCCTTGAGCAGTTCTTC. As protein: CASSLGLAVSLEQFF.

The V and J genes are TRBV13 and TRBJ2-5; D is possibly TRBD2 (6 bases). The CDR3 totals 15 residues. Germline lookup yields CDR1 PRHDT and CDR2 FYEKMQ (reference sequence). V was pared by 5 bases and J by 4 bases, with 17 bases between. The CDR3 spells CASSPQDYPTETQYF. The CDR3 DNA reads TGTGCCAGCAGCCCACAGGACTACCCCACAGAGACCCAGTACTTC.

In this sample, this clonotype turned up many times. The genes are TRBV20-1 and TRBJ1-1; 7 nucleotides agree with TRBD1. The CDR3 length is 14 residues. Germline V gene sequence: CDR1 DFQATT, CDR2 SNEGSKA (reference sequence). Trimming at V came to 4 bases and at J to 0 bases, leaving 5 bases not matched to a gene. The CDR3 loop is CSAIPGQLNTEAFF. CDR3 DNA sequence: TGCAGTGCTATTCCGGGACAGCTGAACACTGAAGCTTTCTTT.

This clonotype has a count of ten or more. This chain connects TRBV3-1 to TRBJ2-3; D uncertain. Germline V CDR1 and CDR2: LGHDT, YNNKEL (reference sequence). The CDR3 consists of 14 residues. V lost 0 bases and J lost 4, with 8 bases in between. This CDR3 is CASSQDRIADTQYF. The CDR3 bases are TGTGCCAGCAGCCAAGATAGGATTGCAGATACGCAGTATTTT.

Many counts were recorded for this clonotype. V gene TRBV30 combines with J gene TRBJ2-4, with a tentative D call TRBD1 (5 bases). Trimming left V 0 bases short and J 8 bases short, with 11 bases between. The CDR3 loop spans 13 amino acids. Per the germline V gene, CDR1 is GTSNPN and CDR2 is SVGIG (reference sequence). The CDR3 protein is CAWSVWTRDIQYF. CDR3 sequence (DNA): TGTGCCTGGAGTGTTTGGACCAGGGACATTCAGTACTTC.

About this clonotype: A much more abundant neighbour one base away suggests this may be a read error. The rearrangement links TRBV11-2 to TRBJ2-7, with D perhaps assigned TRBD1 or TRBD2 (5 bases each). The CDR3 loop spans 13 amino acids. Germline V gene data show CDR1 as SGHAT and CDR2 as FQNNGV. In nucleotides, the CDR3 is TGTGCCAGCAGCTCCCGGGACGGCTACGAGCGGTACTTC. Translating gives CASSSRDGYERYF. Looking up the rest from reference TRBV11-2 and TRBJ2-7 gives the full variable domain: EAGVAQSPRYKIIEKRQSVAFWCNPISGHATLYWYQQILGQGPKLLIQFQNNGVVDDSQLPKDRFSAERLKGVDSTLKIQPAKLEDSAVYLCASSSRDGYERYFGPGTRLTVT.

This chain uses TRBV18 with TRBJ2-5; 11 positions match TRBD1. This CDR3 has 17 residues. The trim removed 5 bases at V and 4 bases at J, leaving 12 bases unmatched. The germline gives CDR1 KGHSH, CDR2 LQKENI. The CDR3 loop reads CASSARTGGVVRETQYF. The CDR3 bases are TGTGCCAGCTCAGCAAGGACAGGGGGCGTGGTAAGAGAGACCCAGTACTTC. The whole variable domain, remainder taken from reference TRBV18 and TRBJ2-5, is NAGVMQNPRHLVRRRGQEARLRCSPMKGHSHVYWYRQLPEEGLKFMVYLQKENIIDESGMPKERFSAEFPKEGPSILRIQQVVRGDSAAYFCASSARTGGVVRETQYFGPGTRLLVL.

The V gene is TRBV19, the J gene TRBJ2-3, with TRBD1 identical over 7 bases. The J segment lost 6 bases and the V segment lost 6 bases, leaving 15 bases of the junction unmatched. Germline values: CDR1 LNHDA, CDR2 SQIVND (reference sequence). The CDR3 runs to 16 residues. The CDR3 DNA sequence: TGTGCCAGTAGCAACAACAGGGGACCATGGTGGGATACGCAGTATTTT. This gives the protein CASSNNRGPWWDTQYF.

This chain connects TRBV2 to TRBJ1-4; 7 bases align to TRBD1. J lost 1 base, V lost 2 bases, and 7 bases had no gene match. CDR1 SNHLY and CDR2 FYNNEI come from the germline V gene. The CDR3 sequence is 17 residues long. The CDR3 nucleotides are TGTGCCAGCAGTGAACCTATACAGGGGAGAACTAATGAAAAACTGTTTTTT. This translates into CASSEPIQGRTNEKLFF.

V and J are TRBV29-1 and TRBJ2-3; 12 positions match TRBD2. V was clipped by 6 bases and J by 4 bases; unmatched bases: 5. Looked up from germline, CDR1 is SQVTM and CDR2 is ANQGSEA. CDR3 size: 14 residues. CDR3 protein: CSVTSGRIPDTQYF. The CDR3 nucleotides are TGCAGCGTAACTAGCGGGAGGATTCCAGATACGCAGTATTTT.

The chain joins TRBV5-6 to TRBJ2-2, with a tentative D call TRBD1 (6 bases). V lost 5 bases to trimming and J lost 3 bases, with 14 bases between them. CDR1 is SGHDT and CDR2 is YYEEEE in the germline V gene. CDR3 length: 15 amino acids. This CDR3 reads CASSSTGYHTGELFF. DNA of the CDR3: TGTGCCAGCAGTTCAACAGGGTATCACACCGGGGAGCTGTTTTTT. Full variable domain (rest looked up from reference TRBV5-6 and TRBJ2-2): DAGVTQSPTHLIKTRGQQVTLRCSPKSGHDTVSWYQQALGQGPQFIFQYYEEEERQRGNFPDRFSGHQFPNYSSELNVNALLLGDSALYLCASSSTGYHTGELFFGEGSRLTVL.

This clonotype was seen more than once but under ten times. The CDR3 DNA follows: TGTGCCAGCAGCTTCGACAGGGGCCGTCCTCAGCCCCAGCATTTT. Its protein is CASSFDRGRPQPQHF. V is TRBV7-9 and J is TRBJ1-5, with TRBD1 matching 8 bases. V trimming: 3 bases; J trimming: 6 bases; junction bases outside the gene matches: 7. The CDR3 contains 15 residues. Germline assignment: CDR1 SEHNR and CDR2 FQNEAQ (reference sequence).